These 17 T cell receptor beta chains share one sample of origin, sequenced in a study of blood T cell repertoires in COVID-19. Sequencing used immunoSEQ multiplex PCR; TCRdb keeps in-frame clones, though not all of them. This sample has 50,000 to 70,000 clones, with about 70% found just once. Sequencing used peripheral blood. The receptors shown here come from a man between 45 and 60 years old with active or convalescent COVID-19.

The chain joins TRBV10-1 to TRBJ2-1; no firm D call. CDR3 length: 11 residues. The V gene lost 4 bases and the J gene lost 8 bases, with 6 bases spanning the gap. The germline CDR1 and CDR2 sequences are WNHNN and SYGVQD (reference sequence). This CDR3 reads CASSVGDEQFF. CDR3 bases: TGCGCCAGCAGTGTGGGCGATGAGCAGTTCTTC.

V is TRBV7-2 and J is TRBJ2-7; D may be TRBD1 (5 bases). The germline CDR1 and CDR2 sequences are SGHTA and FQGNSA. V was trimmed by 1 base and J by 4 bases, leaving 11 bases between them. The CDR3 spans 14 residues. CDR3 loop: CASSLGGLSYEQYF. The DNA of the CDR3 is TGTGCCAGCAGCTTAGGGGGCCTCTCGTACGAGCAGTACTTC.

The V call is TRBV19, the J call TRBJ2-1, with TRBD2 matching 13 bases. Germline V CDR1 and CDR2: LNHDA, SQIVND (reference sequence). The ends lost 6 bases at V and 5 bases at J; junction bases unmatched: 4. The CDR3 length is 15 residues. The CDR3 sequence: CASRSGTSGNNEQFF. For the CDR3, the DNA is TGTGCCAGTAGGTCCGGGACTAGCGGGAACAATGAGCAGTTCTTC.

V usage is TRBV7-2 and J usage is TRBJ2-1, with D possibly being TRBD1 (7 bases). Germline V lookup: CDR1 SGHTA, CDR2 FQGNSA. CDR3 length equals 13 residues. With 4 bases removed from V and 11 bases from J, the gap between germline ends came to 15 bases. This CDR3 reads CASSSRRGQKQFF. The CDR3 DNA follows: TGTGCCAGCAGCTCCCGGCGGGGACAGAAGCAGTTCTTC.

The chain uses TRBV6-5 and TRBJ2-2; TRBD2 is a possible D gene (5 bases). V lost 6 bases and J lost 0, with 8 bases in between. This CDR3 region has 14 residues. The germline CDR1 and CDR2 sequences are MNHEY and SVGAGI. The CDR3 loop is CASSPGTNTGELFF. DNA of the CDR3: TGTGCCAGCAGCCCGGGAACGAACACCGGGGAGCTGTTTTTT.

The chain's CDR3 is CASSSSTGESYEQYF. The CDR3 DNA reads as TGTGCCAGTAGTTCCTCGACAGGGGAATCCTACGAGCAGTACTTC. The chain carries TRBV19 and TRBJ2-7; 8 bases map to TRBD1. Germline V CDR1 and CDR2: LNHDA, SQIVND (reference sequence). J gave up 1 base and V 5 bases, and 7 bases lay outside the gene matches. The CDR3 is 15 amino acids.

This chain connects TRBV5-1 to TRBJ2-3; possible D gene TRBD2, 6 bases. Trimming took 5 bases from V and 7 from J, leaving 20 bases between them. The germline CDR1 and CDR2 sequences are SGHRS and YFSETQ. This CDR3 comprises 15 residues. CDR3: CASRFGGLVGHTQYF. The CDR3 nucleotides read TGCGCCAGCAGATTCGGGGGTCTAGTAGGCCATACGCAGTATTTT.

This clone occurred a few times. The gene calls are TRBV14 and TRBJ2-5; D may be TRBD1 (7 bases). From germline, CDR1 is SGHDN and CDR2 FVKESK. CDR3 length: 16 amino acids. V lost 0 bases and J lost 5, with 16 bases in between. DNA of the CDR3: TGTGCCAGCAGCCAAGATATCCGGACAGGAGGGGAGACCCAGTACTTC. Its translation: CASSQDIRTGGETQYF.

This clone was counted a few times. The rearrangement uses TRBV3-1 (or the pseudogene TRBV3-2) and TRBJ1-2, with no clear D. This CDR3 has 14 amino acids. The germline V gene has CDR1 LGHDT and CDR2 YNNKEL (reference sequence). The V end lost 6 bases, the J end lost 8 bases, and 19 bases lay between the germline ends. Here the CDR3 DNA reads TGTGCCAGCAGAATGGAGTCCTTTGGTGGCGGCTACACCTTC. It yields the protein CASRMESFGGGYTF.

Details on this clone: The germline gene is not matched at one end of the junction; a read error may be the cause. The chain has TRBV2 and TRBJ2-5; 8 nucleotides align to TRBD1. CDR3 size: 13 residues. In germline, CDR1 is SNHLY, CDR2 FYNNEI. CDR3 in DNA: TGTGCCAGCAGTGAAGGGGGACAGGTATTAATTCACTTC. Translation gives CASSEGGQVLIHF.

The rearrangement links TRBV4-2 to TRBJ2-7; D may be TRBD1 (6 bases). Germline V lookup: CDR1 LGHNA, CDR2 YNFKEQ. CDR3 length equals 15 residues. Trimming pared 1 base from V and 2 bases from J, leaving 12 bases between. CDR3 nucleotide sequence: TGTGCCAGCAGCCAAGGAGGCAGGGGTCCCTACGAGCAGTACTTC. Translating gives CASSQGGRGPYEQYF.

This clone was detected only once. The chain links TRBV19 to TRBJ1-1, with 7 positions matching TRBD1. Unmatched junction bases numbered 10, after V lost 5 bases and J lost 4 bases. This CDR3 spans 15 amino acids. Germline CDR1 LNHDA, CDR2 SQIVND (reference sequence). CDR3 residues: CASSPGRQGGTEAFF. The CDR3 coding sequence is TGTGCCAGTAGTCCCGGAAGACAGGGTGGCACTGAAGCTTTCTTT.

The J gene is TRBJ1-1, the V gene TRBV9, with TRBD1 matching over 9 bases. The CDR3 loop spans 15 amino acids. Germline values: CDR1 SGDLS, CDR2 YYNGEE. Losses at the gene ends were 4 bases for V and 4 bases for J; bases not matched to a gene: 8. This CDR3 is CASSSSGQGVTEAFF. Here the CDR3 DNA reads TGTGCCAGCAGCTCTTCGGGACAGGGTGTCACTGAAGCTTTCTTT.

This clone was seen a few times. The chain carries TRBV6-5 and TRBJ2-7, with D possibly being TRBD2 (5 bases). V dropped 4 bases and J dropped 2 bases, with 12 bases sitting between them. The germline CDR1 and CDR2 sequences are MNHEY and SVGAGI. The CDR3 contains 14 residues. CDR3 in DNA: TGTGCCAGCAGTTCCCGGACGGGGACCTACGAGCAGTACTTC. Its protein product is CASSSRTGTYEQYF.

This chain uses TRBV28 with TRBJ2-7; D not resolved. The V gene lost 3 bases and the J gene lost 6 bases, with 9 bases spanning the gap. This CDR3 contains 12 residues. CDR1 is MDHEN, CDR2 SYDVKM, per germline. CDR3 in amino acids: CASSFHIREQYF. For the CDR3, the DNA is TGTGCCAGCAGTTTCCACATTCGCGAGCAGTACTTC.

This clone showed up just a few times. The rearrangement links TRBV10-3 to TRBJ2-3; 9 bases match TRBD2. CDR1 is ENHRY, CDR2 SYGVKD, per germline. Trimming took 6 bases from V and 3 from J; bases not matched to a gene: 4. The CDR3 extends over 14 amino acids. DNA for the CDR3: TGTGCCATCAGGGTAGCGGGAGAGACAGATACGCAGTATTTT. Translated, it gives CAIRVAGETDTQYF.

The chain joins TRBV18 to TRBJ2-1, with 7 bases fitting TRBD2. The CDR3 has 12 residues. V lost 2 bases, J lost 10 bases, and 2 bases stayed unmatched. CDR1 is KGHSH, CDR2 LQKENI, per germline. In nucleotides, the CDR3 is TGTGCCAGCTCACCAGACGGGGGGGAGCAGTTCTTC. Its translation: CASSPDGGEQFF.